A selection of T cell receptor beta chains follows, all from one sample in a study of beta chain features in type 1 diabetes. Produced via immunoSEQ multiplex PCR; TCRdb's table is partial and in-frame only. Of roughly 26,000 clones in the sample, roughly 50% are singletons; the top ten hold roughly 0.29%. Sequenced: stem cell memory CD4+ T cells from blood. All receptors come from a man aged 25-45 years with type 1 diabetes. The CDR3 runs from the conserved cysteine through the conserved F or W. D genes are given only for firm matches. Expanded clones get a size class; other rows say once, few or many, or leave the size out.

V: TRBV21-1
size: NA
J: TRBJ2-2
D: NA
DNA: TGTGCCAGCGGCGGGGGCGGGAGCACCGGGGAGCTGTTTTTT
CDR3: CASGGGGSTGELFF

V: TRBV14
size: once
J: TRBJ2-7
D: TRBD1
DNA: TGTGCCAGCAGCCAAGATAGGGGGACAGCAATAACCTACGAGCAGTACTTC
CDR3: CASSQDRGTAITYEQYF

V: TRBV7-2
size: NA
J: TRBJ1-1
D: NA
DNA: TGTGCCAGCAGCTTAGCAGGGGTGAACACTGAAGCTTTCTTT
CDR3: CASSLAGVNTEAFF

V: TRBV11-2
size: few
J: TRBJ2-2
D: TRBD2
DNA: TGTGCCAGCAGCGCACTAGCGGGAACCGGGGAGCTGTTTTTT
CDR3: CASSALAGTGELFF

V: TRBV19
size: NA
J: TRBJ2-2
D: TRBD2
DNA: TGTGCCAGTAGTAGGCCTAGCGGGGGCGCGAACACCGGGGAGCTGTTTTTT
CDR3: CASSRPSGGANTGELFF

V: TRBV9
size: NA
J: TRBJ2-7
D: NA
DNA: TGTGCCAGCGCGACAGGCCTTAGCTCCTACGAGCAGTACTTC
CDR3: CASATGLSSYEQYF

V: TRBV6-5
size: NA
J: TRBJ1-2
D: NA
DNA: TGTGCCAGCAGCTACGGAGGGGACCGGCGGGTCTACACCTTC
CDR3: CASSYGGDRRVYTF

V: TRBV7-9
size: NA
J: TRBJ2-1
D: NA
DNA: TGTGCCAGCAGCTTAAACAGGCCGGCCTACAATGAGCAGTTCTTC
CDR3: CASSLNRPAYNEQFF

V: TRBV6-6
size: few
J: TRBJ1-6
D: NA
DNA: TGTGCCAGCAGCATCTACACGGGGTGGACACCCCTCCACTTT
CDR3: CASSIYTGWTPLHF

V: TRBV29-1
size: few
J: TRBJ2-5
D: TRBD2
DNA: TGCAGCGTTGAAGGGGGTGTCGGGAGGAGACAAGAGACCCAGTACTTC
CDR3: CSVEGGVGRRQETQYF

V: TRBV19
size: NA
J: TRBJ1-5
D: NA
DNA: TGTGCCAGTAGTATACCCGTTGGAGGTGGCAATCAGCCCCAGCATTTT
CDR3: CASSIPVGGGNQPQHF

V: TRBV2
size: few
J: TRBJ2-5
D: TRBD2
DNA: TGTGCCAGCAGAGGGACTAGCGGGAGCTATGGGACCCAGTACTTC
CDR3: CASRGTSGSYGTQYF

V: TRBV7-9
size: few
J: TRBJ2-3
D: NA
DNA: TGTGCCAGCAGCGCCCCCCGGGACTCCGCGGAGTATTTT
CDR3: CASSAPRDSAEYF

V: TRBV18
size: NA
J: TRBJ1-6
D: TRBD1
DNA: TGTGCCAGCTCCGGGACAGGGGCAGATTCACCCCTCCACTTT
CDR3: CASSGTGADSPLHF

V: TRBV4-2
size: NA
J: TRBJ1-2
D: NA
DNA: TGTGCCAGCAGCCAAGAACAGGAATACTATGGCTACACCTTC
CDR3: CASSQEQEYYGYTF

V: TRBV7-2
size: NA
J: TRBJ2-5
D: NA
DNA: TGTGCCAGCAGAGAGGGACTTAGACGGGGGCAAGAGACCCAGTACTTC
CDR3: CASREGLRRGQETQYF

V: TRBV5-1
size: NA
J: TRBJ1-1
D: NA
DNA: TGCGCCAGCAATGAGCCGGGGAACACTGAAGCTTTCTTT
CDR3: CASNEPGNTEAFF

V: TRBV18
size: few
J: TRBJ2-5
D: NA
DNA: TGTGCCAGCCAAGGGAGGAGTGAGGAGACCCAGTACTTC
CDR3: CASQGRSEETQYF

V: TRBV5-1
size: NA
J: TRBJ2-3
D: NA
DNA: TGCGCCAGCAGATACAGGGGCACAGATACGCAGTATTTT
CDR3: CASRYRGTDTQYF

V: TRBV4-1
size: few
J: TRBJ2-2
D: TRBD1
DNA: TGCGCCAGCAGCCAAGCTGGGGGATACAGGGGGCGGGCCGGGGAGCTGTTTTTT
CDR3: CASSQAGGYRGRAGELFF

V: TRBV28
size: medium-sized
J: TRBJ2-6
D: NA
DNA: TGTGCCAATTCAGGGGCTGGGGCCAACGTCCTGACTTTC
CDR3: CANSGAGANVLTF

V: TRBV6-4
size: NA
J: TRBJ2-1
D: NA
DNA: TGTGCCAGCAGCGGAAGAGGAGGGTCAATACTGTTCTTC
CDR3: CASSGRGGSILFF

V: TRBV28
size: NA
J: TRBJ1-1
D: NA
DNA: TGTGCCAGCAGCTGGCGGGACACTGAAGCTTTCTTT
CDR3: CASSWRDTEAFF

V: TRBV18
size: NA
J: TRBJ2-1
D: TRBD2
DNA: TGTGCCAGCTCACCACGCGCTAGCGGGAGAGATGAGCAGTTCTTC
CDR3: CASSPRASGRDEQFF

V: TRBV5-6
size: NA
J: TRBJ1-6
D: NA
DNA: TGTGCCAGCAGCTTGGCCCCAGGGGAAGCAAATTCACCCCTCCACTTT
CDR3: CASSLAPGEANSPLHF

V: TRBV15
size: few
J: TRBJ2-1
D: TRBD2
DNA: TGTGCCACCAGCAGAGTAGCTACTAGCGGGGACGTCGCGCAGTTCTTC
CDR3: CATSRVATSGDVAQFF

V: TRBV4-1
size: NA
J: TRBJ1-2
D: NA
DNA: TGCGCCAGCAGCCAAGAAAACCACGGGAACTATGGCTACACCTTC
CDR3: CASSQENHGNYGYTF

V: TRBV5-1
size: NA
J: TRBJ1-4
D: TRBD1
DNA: TGCGCCAGCAGGAACACAGGGGTTAACGAAAAACTGTTTTTT
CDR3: CASRNTGVNEKLFF

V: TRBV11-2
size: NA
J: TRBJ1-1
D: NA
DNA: TGTGCCAGCAGGGACACGGGCCAGAAGGCTGAAGCTTTCTTT
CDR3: CASRDTGQKAEAFF

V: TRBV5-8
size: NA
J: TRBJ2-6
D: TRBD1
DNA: TGTGCCAGCAGCCGGGAGGGACAGGGGAAAACGTCTGGGGCCAACGTCCTGACTTTC
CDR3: CASSREGQGKTSGANVLTF

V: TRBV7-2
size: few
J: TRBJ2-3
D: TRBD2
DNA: TGTGCCAGCAGCTTATCCCTAACTAGCGGGTACTCTAGCACAGATACGCAGTATTTT
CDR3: CASSLSLTSGYSSTDTQYF

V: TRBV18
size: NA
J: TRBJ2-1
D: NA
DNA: TGTGCCAGCTCAGGGGGTTTCCAGGGGCGTAATGAGCAGTTCTTC
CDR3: CASSGGFQGRNEQFF

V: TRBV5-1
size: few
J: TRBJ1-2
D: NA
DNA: TGCGCCAGCAGCAGCGGGACACCCTATGGCTACACCTTC
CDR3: CASSSGTPYGYTF

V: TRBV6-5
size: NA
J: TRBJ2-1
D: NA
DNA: TGTGCCAGCACCCCGGGTGGGCGGGGATCCAATGAGCAGTTCTTC
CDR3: CASTPGGRGSNEQFF

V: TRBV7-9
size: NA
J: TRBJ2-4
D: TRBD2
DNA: TGTGCCAGCAGCTCTGGACTAGCGGGGGGCCAGGTAGCCAAAAACATTCAGTACTTC
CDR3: CASSSGLAGGQVAKNIQYF

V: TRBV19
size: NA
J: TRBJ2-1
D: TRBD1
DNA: TGTGCCAGTAGTATGTCAGGGACAGGGAAATCGAATGAGCAGTTCTTC
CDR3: CASSMSGTGKSNEQFF

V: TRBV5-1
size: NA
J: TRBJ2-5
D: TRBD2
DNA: TGCGCCAGCAGCTTGGCCCCTAGCGGGCCTCAAGAGACCCAGTACTTC
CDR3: CASSLAPSGPQETQYF

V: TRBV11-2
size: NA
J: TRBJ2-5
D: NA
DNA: TGTGCCAGCAGCTTCTCCGGTGAGGAGACCCAGTACTTC
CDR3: CASSFSGEETQYF

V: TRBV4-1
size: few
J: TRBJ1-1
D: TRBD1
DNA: TGCGCCAGCAGCAAATCCGGGACAGGGGCGGAATTGGCTTTCTTT
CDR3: CASSKSGTGAELAFF

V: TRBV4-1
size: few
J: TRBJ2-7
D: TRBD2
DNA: TGCGCCAGCAGCCCGCAGCCGGGGGGAACTCCCTACGAGCAGTACTTC
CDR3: CASSPQPGGTPYEQYF

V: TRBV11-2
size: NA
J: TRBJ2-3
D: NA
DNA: TGTGCCAGCAGCTTCCTAGCGTGGGGGGAAGATACGCAGTATTTT
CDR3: CASSFLAWGEDTQYF

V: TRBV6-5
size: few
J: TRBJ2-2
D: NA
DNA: TGTGCCAGCAGTTCGGGGAAATTGACCGGGGAGCTGTTTTTT
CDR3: CASSSGKLTGELFF

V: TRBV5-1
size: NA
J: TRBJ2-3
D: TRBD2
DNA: TGCGCCAGCAGCTTGGGACTAGCGGACCGGGATACGCAGTATTTT
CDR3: CASSLGLADRDTQYF

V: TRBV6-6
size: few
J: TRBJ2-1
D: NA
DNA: TGTGCCAGCCACCTAGACCTTTCGCATGAGCAGTTCTTC
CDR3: CASHLDLSHEQFF

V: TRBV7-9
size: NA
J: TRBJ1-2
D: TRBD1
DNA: TGTGCCAGCAGCTCCAGAGGGGGCGTGGAAGGCTACACCTTC
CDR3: CASSSRGGVEGYTF